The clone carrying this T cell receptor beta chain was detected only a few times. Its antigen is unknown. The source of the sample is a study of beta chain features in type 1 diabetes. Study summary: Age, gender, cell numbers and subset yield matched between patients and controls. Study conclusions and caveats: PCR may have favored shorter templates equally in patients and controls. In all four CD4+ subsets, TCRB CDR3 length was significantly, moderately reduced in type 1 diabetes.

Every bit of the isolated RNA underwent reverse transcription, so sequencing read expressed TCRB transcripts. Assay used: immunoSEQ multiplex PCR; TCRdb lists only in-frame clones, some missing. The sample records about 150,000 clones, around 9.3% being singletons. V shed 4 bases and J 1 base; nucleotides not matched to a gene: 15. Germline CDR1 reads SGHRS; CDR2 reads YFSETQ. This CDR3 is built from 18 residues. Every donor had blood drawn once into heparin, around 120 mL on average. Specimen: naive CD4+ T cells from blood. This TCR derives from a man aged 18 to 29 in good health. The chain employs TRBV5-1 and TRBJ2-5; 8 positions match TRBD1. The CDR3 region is CASSLYTKTGAIQETQYF. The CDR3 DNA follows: TGCGCCAGCAGCCTATATACAAAGACAGGGGCGATCCAAGAGACCCAGTACTTC.